A selection of T cell receptor beta chains follows, all from one sample in a study of cytomegalovirus exposure and HLA in healthy donors. Using immunoSEQ multiplex PCR, the repertoire was profiled, and TCRdb retains in-frame clones only, with some absent. In total, the table holds about 70,000 clones. The material sequenced was PBMCs. All receptors come from a female donor in good health and CMV-seropositive. Each CDR3 is given with its conserved first and last residue. The D gene is left open where the match is weak.

d_call: TRBD1
v_call: TRBV5-1
j_call: TRBJ1-6
cdr3_nt: TGCGCCAGCAGCGGATCGGACAGGGAGAATTCACCCCTCCACTTT
cdr3_aa: CASSGSDRENSPLHF

d_call: TRBD1
v_call: TRBV27
j_call: TRBJ2-1
cdr3_nt: TGTGCCAGCAGTCCCACAGGGGACCTATACAATGAGCAGTTCTTC
cdr3_aa: CASSPTGDLYNEQFF

d_call: -
v_call: TRBV2
j_call: TRBJ1-4
cdr3_nt: TGTGCCAGCAGCCAACAGTTGGGAGTGGGTGGTGAAAAACTGTTTTTT
cdr3_aa: CASSQQLGVGGEKLFF

d_call: TRBD1
v_call: TRBV18
j_call: TRBJ2-6
cdr3_nt: TGTGCCAGCTCACCGCTTCGACAGGGGGAGACGGGGGAGGGCCTTTCTGGGGCCAACGTCCTGACTTTC
cdr3_aa: CASSPLRQGETGEGLSGANVLTF

d_call: -
v_call: TRBV10-1
j_call: TRBJ1-4
cdr3_nt: TGCGCCAGCAGTGAGGGTCCGGGGAATGAAAAACTGTTTTTT
cdr3_aa: CASSEGPGNEKLFF

d_call: TRBD2
v_call: TRBV6-5
j_call: TRBJ2-3
cdr3_nt: TGTGCCAGCGCTAGCGGGGAAACCACAGATACGCAGTATTTT
cdr3_aa: CASASGETTDTQYF

d_call: -
v_call: TRBV30
j_call: TRBJ1-2
cdr3_nt: TGTGCCTGGGTACCGGGAGAAGGAATTTCTTATGGCTACACCTTC
cdr3_aa: CAWVPGEGISYGYTF

d_call: -
v_call: TRBV30
j_call: TRBJ2-1
cdr3_nt: TGTGCCTGGTGCCCGCGGGACCAACTCAATGAGCAGTTCTTC
cdr3_aa: CAWCPRDQLNEQFF

d_call: -
v_call: TRBV4-2
j_call: TRBJ1-3
cdr3_nt: TGTGCCAGCAGCCAACAGACGGGTTCTGGCGGAAACACCATATATTTT
cdr3_aa: CASSQQTGSGGNTIYF

d_call: TRBD1
v_call: TRBV29-1
j_call: TRBJ1-5
cdr3_nt: TGCAGCGTACAGGGGAGCAATCAGCCCCAGCATTTT
cdr3_aa: CSVQGSNQPQHF

d_call: -
v_call: TRBV5-1
j_call: TRBJ2-3
cdr3_nt: TGCGCCAGCAGCTTGCCCACAGGGGCTAGCGCAGATACGCAGTATTTT
cdr3_aa: CASSLPTGASADTQYF

d_call: TRBD2
v_call: TRBV7-2
j_call: TRBJ2-2
cdr3_nt: TGTGCCAGCAGCAGGAACCCAGCGGGAGGGAAGACCGGGGAGCTGTTTTTT
cdr3_aa: CASSRNPAGGKTGELFF

d_call: TRBD2
v_call: TRBV4-1
j_call: TRBJ2-7
cdr3_nt: TGCGCCAGCAGCCCTCGGGCGGGGGTATCAGAGCAGTACTTC
cdr3_aa: CASSPRAGVSEQYF

d_call: -
v_call: TRBV4-3
j_call: TRBJ2-3
cdr3_nt: TGCGCCAGCAGCCAAGATGGGGGGGCTTACACAGATACGCAGTATTTT
cdr3_aa: CASSQDGGAYTDTQYF

d_call: -
v_call: TRBV5-6
j_call: TRBJ1-1
cdr3_nt: TGTGCCAGCAGCTTGGTTAAATTTGGCAGGGGGAACACTGAAGCTTTCTTT
cdr3_aa: CASSLVKFGRGNTEAFF

d_call: -
v_call: TRBV9
j_call: TRBJ2-6
cdr3_nt: TGTGCCAGCAGCACTCACAGGGTCCCTGGGGCCAACGTCCTGACTTTC
cdr3_aa: CASSTHRVPGANVLTF

d_call: -
v_call: TRBV20-1
j_call: TRBJ1-1
cdr3_nt: TGCAGTGCCTCAACGGGTGAAGCTTTCTTT
cdr3_aa: CSASTGEAFF

d_call: TRBD2
v_call: TRBV2
j_call: TRBJ2-5
cdr3_nt: TGTGCCAGCAGGGTCCCGGGACTAGCGGAAGAGACCCAGTACTTC
cdr3_aa: CASRVPGLAEETQYF

d_call: -
v_call: TRBV10-1
j_call: TRBJ2-2
cdr3_nt: TGCGCCACCAGAGAGGGAGACGCAGACACCGGGGAGCTGTTTTTT
cdr3_aa: CATREGDADTGELFF

d_call: -
v_call: TRBV19
j_call: TRBJ1-1
cdr3_nt: TGTGCCTCCTCCCCCCGAGACACTGAAGCTTTCTTT
cdr3_aa: CASSPRDTEAFF

d_call: TRBD1
v_call: TRBV7-9
j_call: TRBJ2-2
cdr3_nt: TGTGCCAGCAGCTCTGGGACAGAGGACAGGCTGTTTTTT
cdr3_aa: CASSSGTEDRLFF

d_call: -
v_call: TRBV15
j_call: TRBJ2-7
cdr3_nt: TGTGCCACCAGCAGAGATCAGGGTAGTTCCTACGAGCAGTACTTC
cdr3_aa: CATSRDQGSSYEQYF

d_call: -
v_call: TRBV6-5
j_call: TRBJ2-7
cdr3_nt: TGTGCCAGCAGTTACTCGTACCAGGGTCTCGACGAGCAGTACTTC
cdr3_aa: CASSYSYQGLDEQYF

d_call: -
v_call: TRBV18
j_call: TRBJ1-2
cdr3_nt: TGTGCCAGCTCAGAAATAAAACAGGGAATCTACACCTTC
cdr3_aa: CASSEIKQGIYTF

d_call: -
v_call: TRBV10-3
j_call: TRBJ2-7
cdr3_nt: TGTGCCACCTCGACAGCGACGGTGATCAACGAGCAGTACTTC
cdr3_aa: CATSTATVINEQYF

d_call: -
v_call: TRBV30
j_call: TRBJ2-7
cdr3_nt: TGTGCCTGGAGCCTAGGGGGGGACGAGCAGTACTTC
cdr3_aa: CAWSLGGDEQYF

d_call: -
v_call: TRBV4-1
j_call: TRBJ2-1
cdr3_nt: TGCGCCAGCAGCCTTGGCGGGCGGTGGCAGTTCTTC
cdr3_aa: CASSLGGRWQFF

d_call: -
v_call: TRBV5-6
j_call: TRBJ1-2
cdr3_nt: TGTGCCAGCAGCTTGTGGACAGCCGGGGATGGCTACACCTTC
cdr3_aa: CASSLWTAGDGYTF

d_call: TRBD1
v_call: TRBV7-9
j_call: TRBJ1-1
cdr3_nt: TGTGCCAGCAGCCACCTGGGGACAGGAGCAATGAACACTGAAGCTTTCTTT
cdr3_aa: CASSHLGTGAMNTEAFF

d_call: TRBD1
v_call: TRBV30
j_call: TRBJ1-5
cdr3_nt: TGTGCCTGGAGTGTACGACAGGGAGCCGTTCAGCCCCAGCATTTT
cdr3_aa: CAWSVRQGAVQPQHF

d_call: -
v_call: TRBV29-1
j_call: TRBJ2-5
cdr3_nt: TGCAGCGTCCGTGAAGTGTACCAAGAGAACCAGTACTTC
cdr3_aa: CSVREVYQENQYF

d_call: TRBD2
v_call: TRBV7-7
j_call: TRBJ2-5
cdr3_nt: TGTGCTAGCAGCTCGAAAGGGGAGGGGACCCAGTACTTC
cdr3_aa: CASSSKGEGTQYF

d_call: TRBD2
v_call: TRBV6-5
j_call: TRBJ2-7
cdr3_nt: TGTGCCAGCAGAGGGACTAGGATAAGGGAGCAGTACTTC
cdr3_aa: CASRGTRIREQYF

d_call: TRBD1
v_call: TRBV7-2
j_call: TRBJ2-7
cdr3_nt: TGTGCCAGCAGACCGGGACAGAGTCCTCTCGAGCAGTACTTC
cdr3_aa: CASRPGQSPLEQYF

d_call: TRBD1
v_call: TRBV6-1
j_call: TRBJ1-2
cdr3_nt: TGTGCCAGCAGTGAAGCCCGTTCCCGGGCAGGGGGCGCCTATGGCTACACCTTC
cdr3_aa: CASSEARSRAGGAYGYTF

d_call: -
v_call: TRBV7-2
j_call: TRBJ1-5
cdr3_nt: TGTGCCAGCAGCTTAGCTTACGCGACAGGATCGCCCCAGCATTTT
cdr3_aa: CASSLAYATGSPQHF

d_call: TRBD1
v_call: TRBV11-2
j_call: TRBJ2-7
cdr3_nt: TGTGCCAGCAGCTTTGGCCTCCCGGGACAGGGGTCTGGCGAGCAGTACTTC
cdr3_aa: CASSFGLPGQGSGEQYF

d_call: TRBD2
v_call: TRBV5-1
j_call: TRBJ2-1
cdr3_nt: TGCGCCAGCAGCGGTGGTGTCGCGGGGGGAGGAGGGGAGCAGTTCTTC
cdr3_aa: CASSGGVAGGGGEQFF

d_call: -
v_call: TRBV29-1
j_call: TRBJ1-1
cdr3_nt: TGCAGCGTTACCGGACTTATGAACACTGAAGCTTTCTTT
cdr3_aa: CSVTGLMNTEAFF

d_call: -
v_call: TRBV29-1
j_call: TRBJ2-1
cdr3_nt: TGCAGCGTGGAGGGGGCCGGGAAGTGGTATGAGCAGTTCTTC
cdr3_aa: CSVEGAGKWYEQFF

d_call: TRBD1
v_call: TRBV7-8
j_call: TRBJ1-6
cdr3_nt: TGTGCCAGCAGCCCAGAGGACAGGGAAAATTCACCCCTCCACTTT
cdr3_aa: CASSPEDRENSPLHF

d_call: TRBD1
v_call: TRBV4-3
j_call: TRBJ1-6
cdr3_nt: TGCGCCAGCACCTTCGGACAGGGGGGTTCACCCCTCCACTTT
cdr3_aa: CASTFGQGGSPLHF

d_call: TRBD2
v_call: TRBV7-2
j_call: TRBJ2-4
cdr3_nt: TGTGCCAGCCGGGGGGGAGGGTCCAAAAACATTCAGTACTTC
cdr3_aa: CASRGGGSKNIQYF

d_call: -
v_call: TRBV13
j_call: TRBJ2-3
cdr3_nt: TGTGCCAGCAGCTCCGCTCTGAGCGATACGCAGTATTTT
cdr3_aa: CASSSALSDTQYF

d_call: TRBD2
v_call: TRBV9
j_call: TRBJ2-1
cdr3_nt: TGTGCCAGCAGCGAACGGGGGGGCCGAAACAATGAGCAGTTCTTC
cdr3_aa: CASSERGGRNNEQFF

d_call: -
v_call: TRBV30
j_call: TRBJ2-7
cdr3_nt: TGTGCCTGGAGTGCCCCCGTCTGGGCAGGGACCTACGAGCAGTACTTC
cdr3_aa: CAWSAPVWAGTYEQYF

d_call: -
v_call: TRBV25-1
j_call: TRBJ1-6
cdr3_nt: TGTGCCAGCAGTGAATACGATTCACCCCTCCACTTT
cdr3_aa: CASSEYDSPLHF

d_call: -
v_call: TRBV5-1
j_call: TRBJ2-7
cdr3_nt: TGCGCCAGCAGCCCCTCGGGGAGTAGCAGAGACTACGAGCAGTACTTC
cdr3_aa: CASSPSGSSRDYEQYF

d_call: -
v_call: TRBV6-5
j_call: TRBJ1-5
cdr3_nt: TGTGCCAGCAGTCCGCGGGAGGGGGTCACTCAGCCCCAGCATTTT
cdr3_aa: CASSPREGVTQPQHF

d_call: -
v_call: TRBV5-8
j_call: TRBJ2-5
cdr3_nt: TGTGCCAGCAGCTTGGGGCCAGGGTCCCAAGAGACCCAGTACTTC
cdr3_aa: CASSLGPGSQETQYF

d_call: TRBD1
v_call: TRBV5-6
j_call: TRBJ1-1
cdr3_nt: TGTGCCAGCAGCTCGGACAGGGGCACTGAAGCTTTCTTT
cdr3_aa: CASSSDRGTEAFF